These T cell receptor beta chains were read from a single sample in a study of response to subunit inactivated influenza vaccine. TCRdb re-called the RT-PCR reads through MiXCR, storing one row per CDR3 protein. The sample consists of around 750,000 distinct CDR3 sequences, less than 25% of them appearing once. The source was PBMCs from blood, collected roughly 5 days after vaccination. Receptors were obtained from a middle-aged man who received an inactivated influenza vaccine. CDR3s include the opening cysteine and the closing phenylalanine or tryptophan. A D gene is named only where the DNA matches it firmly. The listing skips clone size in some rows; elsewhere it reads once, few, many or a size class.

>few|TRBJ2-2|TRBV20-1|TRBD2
CSARPGLAGTTGELFF
TGCAGTGCTAGACCGGGACTAGCGGGGACTACCGGGGAGCTGTTTTTT
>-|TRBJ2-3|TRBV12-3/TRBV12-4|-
CASSFSATDTQYF
TGTGCCAGCAGTTTTTCAGCCACAGATACGCAGTATTTT
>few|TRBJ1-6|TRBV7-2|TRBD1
CASSIGQGSYNSPLHF
TGTGCCAGCAGCATTGGACAGGGGTCCTATAATTCACCCCTCCACTTT
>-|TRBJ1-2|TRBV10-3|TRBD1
CAISKRTGMNYGYTF
TGTGCCATCAGTAAGCGGACAGGGATGAACTATGGCTACACCTTC
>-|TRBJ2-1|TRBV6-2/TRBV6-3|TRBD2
CASSRSGGNEQFF
TGTGCCAGCAGCCGTAGCGGGGGCAATGAGCAGTTCTTC
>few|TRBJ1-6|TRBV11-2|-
CASSWTGGTPLHF
TGTGCCAGCAGCTGGACGGGAGGAACACCCCTCCACTTT
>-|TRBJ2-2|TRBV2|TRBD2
CASWTSGGAGELFF
TGTGCCAGTTGGACTAGCGGAGGCGCCGGGGAGCTGTTTTTT
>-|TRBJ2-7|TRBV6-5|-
CASSYSFAGNEQYF
TGTGCCAGCAGTTACTCTTTCGCCGGAAACGAGCAGTACTTC
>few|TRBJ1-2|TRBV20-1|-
CSASSQNYGYTF
TGCAGTGCTAGTAGTCAGAACTATGGCTACACCTTC
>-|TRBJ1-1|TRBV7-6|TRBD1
CASSLGRGRSVNTEAFF
TGTGCCAGCAGCTTGGGCAGGGGGCGATCGGTGAACACTGAAGCTTTCTTT
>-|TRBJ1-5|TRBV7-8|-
CASSSRDTRQPQHF
TGTGCCAGCAGCTCACGCGATACGAGGCAGCCCCAGCATTTT
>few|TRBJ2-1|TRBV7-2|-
CASSQLDGFDEQFF
TGTGCCAGCAGCCAACTGGACGGGTTCGATGAGCAGTTCTTC
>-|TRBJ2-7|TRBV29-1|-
CSVAESDTSYEQYF
TGCAGCGTTGCCGAATCTGACACCTCCTACGAGCAGTACTTC
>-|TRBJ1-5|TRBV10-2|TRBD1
CASSWGTGSPNQPQHF
TGCGCCAGCAGTTGGGGGACAGGGTCACCCAATCAGCCCCAGCATTTT
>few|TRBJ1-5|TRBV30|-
CAWSVRGGQPQHF
TGTGCCTGGAGTGTACGGGGGGGTCAGCCCCAGCATTTT
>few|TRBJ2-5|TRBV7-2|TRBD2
CASSLFRLAGGETQYF
TGTGCCAGCAGCTTATTTAGACTAGCGGGGGGTGAGACCCAGTACTTC
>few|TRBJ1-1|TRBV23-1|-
CASSQPGGDTEAFF
TGCGCCAGCAGTCAGCCGGGGGGCGATACTGAAGCTTTCTTT
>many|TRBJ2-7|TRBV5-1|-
CASSLEPAVYYEQYF
TGCGCCAGCAGCTTGGAGCCAGCGGTTTACTACGAGCAGTACTTC
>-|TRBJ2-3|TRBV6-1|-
CASSQAEGVGTQYF
TGTGCCAGCAGTCAAGCGGAGGGGGTTGGTACGCAGTATTTT
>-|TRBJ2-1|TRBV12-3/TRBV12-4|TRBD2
CASSFSAGVDEQFF
TGTGCCAGCAGTTTTTCAGCGGGAGTGGATGAGCAGTTCTTC
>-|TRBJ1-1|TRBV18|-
CASSPLGRMNTEAFF
TGTGCCAGCTCACCCCTGGGCCGTATGAACACTGAAGCTTTCTTT
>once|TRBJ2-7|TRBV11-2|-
CASSPPTTSAQYF
TGTGCCAGCAGCCCACCAACGACGAGTGCGCAGTACTTC
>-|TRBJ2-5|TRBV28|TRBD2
CASSPLARGEETQYF
TGTGCCAGCAGTCCCCTCGCGCGGGGGGAGGAGACCCAGTACTTC
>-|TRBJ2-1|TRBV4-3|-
CASSQSPGGYNEQFF
TGCGCCAGCAGCCAGAGCCCAGGCGGTTACAATGAGCAGTTCTTC
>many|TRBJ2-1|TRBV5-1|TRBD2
CASSYLSGRASNEQFF
TGCGCCAGCAGCTACCTAAGCGGGAGGGCCAGCAATGAGCAGTTCTTC